Listed here is a single TCR beta chain. Its cognate antigen is unknown. In germline, CDR1 is SEHNR, CDR2 FQNEAQ (reference sequence). CDR3 length: 16 amino acids. V lost 0 bases and J lost 6; bases outside the gene matches: 1. PCR was run on genomic DNA. Multiplex PCR with 30 forward and 13 reverse primers amplified the TCR beta CDR3. MiXCR was run by TCRdb on the multiplex PCR reads, yielding one entry per CDR3 protein. The sample lists 250,000 to 300,000 distinct CDR3 sequences; roughly 50% were seen once. Standard classification criteria confirmed type 1 or type 2 diabetes in all patients. Other autoimmune diseases and infections within the past four weeks excluded donors. This specimen comes from a study of type 1 and type 2 diabetes patients. Study findings and constraints: Some T1D-only expanded clones might appear in more T2D or control samples.

The clonotype comes from a man younger than 35 with type 2 diabetes. Sequenced material: peripheral blood mononuclear cells (PBMCs). This chain joins TRBV7-9 and TRBJ2-1; 14 nucleotides align to TRBD2. The CDR3 DNA follows: TGTGCCAGCAGCTTAGCGGGACTAGCGGGAGTCAATGAGCAGTTCTTC. Protein: CASSLAGLAGVNEQFF.